The TCR beta chain described here comes from a study of regulatory T cells in long-lasting Graves disease (dated by TCRdb to 2020 to 2022). Study-wide context: Antithyroid drugs had been taken for less than 3 months by newly diagnosed Graves' disease patients. A total of roughly 35 samples were covered by TCR sequencing, comprising some 13 persistent and around 20 newly diagnosed Graves' disease patients. Patients with persistent Graves' disease were compared with patients with newly diagnosed Graves' disease using TCR sequencing and RNA sequencing of peripheral blood. The study was conducted in China and was registered as a clinical trial.

About this clonotype: Its antigen is not yet known. No qualities accompany the bases; no much larger clone lies one base away.

Study-wide conclusions, independent of this receptor: Sequencing and analysis were restricted to the TCR beta chain. Compared with newly diagnosed patients, persistent Graves' disease patients had lower TCR Shannon entropy and fewer highly expanded clones, which suggests clonal expansion. The study examined only peripheral blood because the primary lesion, thyroid tissue, could not be accessed. As a limitation, the authors acknowledged that the small sample size may reduce accuracy. A larger number of public clonotypes was shared among persistent patients (fewer than 3,000) than among newly diagnosed patients (around 880).

The receptor library was made with multiplex PCR. The sequencer listed for this sample is Illumina HiSeq 4000. CDR3 regions were amplified by Arm-PCR with iRepertoire HTBI primers to construct TCR beta libraries. Gel purification was performed on PCR products prior to sequencing. As for how the authors treated the data: Across samples, 62 TRBV and 13 to 15 TRBJ segments were identified and used for gene usage analysis of CDR3 amino acid clonotypes. COPE and FqMerger were used to merge filtered high-quality paired reads into contigs. BLAST was used to align contigs to the IMGT TRBV, TRBD and TRBJ reference genes, and CDR3 was defined following IMGT. Any clonotype with a frequency above 0.1% was counted as a highly expanded clone. Repertoire diversity was measured by Shannon entropy, and V-J evenness by the Gini coefficient. Clonotypes shared by more than one individual were considered public. TCRdb passed the public sequencing reads through fastp at Q25 and MiXCR, retaining productive beta sequences. One record per CDR3 amino acid sequence lists the most common genes and DNA. TCRdb's processing, not the authors', yielded these V and J calls. The sample table lists around 470,000 distinct CDR3 sequences, 12% to 15% of them with a count of one. Roughly 15% of the sample is taken by the ten largest.

Reading the label with the study, this specimen's time point is: newly diagnosed GD, antithyroid drugs for less than 3 months. For both TCR sequencing and RNA sequencing, RNA was extracted from PBMCs using TRIzol. Graves' disease was diagnosed according to American Thyroid Association guidelines. Patients for the study were recruited at an endocrinology department in Xi'an, China. From each patient, about 9 milliliters of peripheral blood was collected into an EDTA anticoagulant tube. Ficoll Paque Plus density gradient separation was used to isolate PBMCs, and no additional T cell sorting was done. An Agilent 2100 Bioanalyzer and agarose gel were used to check RNA quality, while a NanoDrop 2000 measured RNA concentration. A further study also used this sample, focusing on T cells in Graves' hyperthyroidism and ophthalmopathy. The second paper further reports: A patient counted as having stable Graves' hyperthyroidism if no progression to ophthalmopathy occurred over 18 months of follow-up. Hyperthyroidism patients were newly diagnosed, had a disease duration of under 2 months, and were aged 18 to 65 years. Patients with uncontrolled infections, other autoimmune diseases, pregnancy or lactation were excluded. Diagnoses relied on clinical symptoms, serum thyroxine and TRAb, thyroid ultrasound and orbital computed tomography. The TCR CDR3 was subjected to a first round of RT-PCR using the HTBI primer set and the Qiagen OneStep RT-PCR kit. Most expanded thyroid clonotypes (frequency above 0.001) were also found in blood, which suggests that blood repertoires may mirror thyroid immune responses. Ophthalmopathy was separated from stable hyperthyroidism by a 13 V-J signature model, with 85% to 90% sensitivity and roughly 84% specificity obtained in cross-validation and 80%/75% obtained in testing. In validation, the model predicted progression to ophthalmopathy with 55% to 71% sensitivity and approximately 74% specificity, a median of 6.5 months before onset. To identify TCR V-J signatures that set the groups apart, the researchers used a discovery cohort of about a hundred patients, made up of fewer than 50 with Graves' ophthalmopathy and 57 with stable Graves' hyperthyroidism. Prospective prediction of ophthalmopathy was tested in an independent validation cohort consisting of 18 to 20 hyperthyroidism patients and about 17 patients who later progressed to ophthalmopathy. The approximately 100 discovery patients were randomly divided into training and test sets at a 7:3 ratio. Thyroid tissue and blood T-cell repertoires from more than 5 Graves' hyperthyroidism patients were also compared in the study. After blood sampling, hyperthyroidism patients were treated with methimazole at a starting dose of 30 mg daily, and ophthalmopathy patients were treated with high-dose intravenous methylprednisolone. The libraries were constructed in a second round of multiplex PCR and then size-selected and purified. The libraries were sequenced on an Illumina HiSeq2000 using paired-end 100 bp reads. SOAPnuke was used to process the raw data, removing reads that contained adapters or uncalled bases, had a mean Phred below 15, or lacked an exact match to the constant primer or identifier. High-quality paired reads were merged using COPE v1.2.5, and each unique nucleotide sequence was defined as a clonotype. Clonotypes were aligned to IMGT TRBV, TRBD and TRBJ reference segments using MiTCR v1.1. The analysis included only V-J combinations with a frequency above 0.0001, which together covered more than 99% of the repertoires. A TCS score was defined as the ratio between F50 (clonal expansion) and ExV (chaos), using BLOSUM62-based TCRdist between CDR3 peptides within each V-J. Welch's t-statistics and random forest reduced 450 to 600 V-J features to roughly 13, which were used in a naive Bayes classifier (R e1071). No statistical method was used to fix the sample size in advance, and group allocation was not hidden from the investigators. According to the paper, TCR Vbeta CDR3 sequencing was carried out on more than 120 peripheral blood samples, which came from over 40 ophthalmopathy, approximately 78 hyperthyroidism and roughly 17 progressor patients.

The origin of this receptor is a woman aged 50 to 60 with Graves disease. Donor details come from another sample of the same person, matched by shared clones. The sequencing here drew on peripheral blood mononuclear cells (PBMCs), taken at new diagnosis, from a patient treated with antithyroid drugs.

The CDR3 loop reads CASSPGGGSNQPQHF. At the DNA level, the sequence is TGTGCCAGTAGTCCAGGGGGGGGTAGCAATCAGCCCCAGCATTTT. The chain is made from TRBV19 and TRBJ1-5; 7 nucleotides in the junction match TRBD1. The germline V gene (reference sequence) supplies CDR1 LNHDA and CDR2 SQIVND. The cysteine opens and the phenylalanine closes a CDR3 of 15 amino acids. Just the 45-base CDR3 DNA is kept, in frame starting at base 1. V is pruned by 5 bases and J by 0 bases, leaving 4 bases of the junction without a gene match.